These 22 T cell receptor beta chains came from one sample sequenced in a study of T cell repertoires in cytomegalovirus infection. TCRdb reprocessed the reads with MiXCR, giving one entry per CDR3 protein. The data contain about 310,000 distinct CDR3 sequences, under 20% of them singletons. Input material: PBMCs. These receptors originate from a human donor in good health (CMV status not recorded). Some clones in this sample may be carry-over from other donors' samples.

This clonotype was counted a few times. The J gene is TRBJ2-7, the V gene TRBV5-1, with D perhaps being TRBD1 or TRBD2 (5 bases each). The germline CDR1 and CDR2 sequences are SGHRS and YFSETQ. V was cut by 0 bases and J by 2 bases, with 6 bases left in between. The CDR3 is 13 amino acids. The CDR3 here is CASSLAGPYEQYF. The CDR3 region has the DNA TGCGCCAGCAGCTTGGCGGGGCCCTACGAGCAGTACTTC.

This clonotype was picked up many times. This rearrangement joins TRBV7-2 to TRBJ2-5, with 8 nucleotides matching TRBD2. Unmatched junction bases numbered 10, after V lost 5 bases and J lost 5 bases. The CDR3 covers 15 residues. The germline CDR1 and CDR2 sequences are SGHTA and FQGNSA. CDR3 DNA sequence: TGTGCCAGCAGCACCTCTAGCGGGCAATCGGAGACCCAGTACTTC. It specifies CASSTSSGQSETQYF.

Here the CDR3 DNA reads TGTGCCAGCAGCGTAGAGGGCGGGGGGGCTGATGAGCAGTTCTTC. Amino acid sequence: CASSVEGGGADEQFF. The rearrangement links TRBV9 to TRBJ2-1, with TRBD2 matching over 9 bases. CDR1 and CDR2 (germline): SGDLS, YYNGEE. The length of the CDR3 is 15 residues. After removal of 0 bases from V and 8 bases from J, the junction contained 6 bases not matched to a gene.

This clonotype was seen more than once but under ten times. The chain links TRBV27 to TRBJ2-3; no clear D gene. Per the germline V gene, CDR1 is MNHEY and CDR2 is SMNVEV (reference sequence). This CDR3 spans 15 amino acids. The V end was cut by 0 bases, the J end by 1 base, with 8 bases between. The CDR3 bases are TGTGCCAGCAGTTTATCGTTCAGCGGCACAGATACGCAGTATTTT. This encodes CASSLSFSGTDTQYF.

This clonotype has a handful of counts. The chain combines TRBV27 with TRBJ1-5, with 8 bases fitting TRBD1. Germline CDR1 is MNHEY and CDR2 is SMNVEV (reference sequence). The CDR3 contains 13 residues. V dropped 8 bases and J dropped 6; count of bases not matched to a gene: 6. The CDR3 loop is CASEDRATQPQHF. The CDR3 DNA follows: TGTGCCAGCGAGGACAGGGCCACTCAGCCCCAGCATTTT.

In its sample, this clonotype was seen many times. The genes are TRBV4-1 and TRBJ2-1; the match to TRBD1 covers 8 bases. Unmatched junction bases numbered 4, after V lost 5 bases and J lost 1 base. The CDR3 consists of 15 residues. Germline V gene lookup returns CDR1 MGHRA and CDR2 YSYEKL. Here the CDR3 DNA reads TGCGCCAGCAGCAAAAACAGGGGGTCCTACAATGAGCAGTTCTTC. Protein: CASSKNRGSYNEQFF.

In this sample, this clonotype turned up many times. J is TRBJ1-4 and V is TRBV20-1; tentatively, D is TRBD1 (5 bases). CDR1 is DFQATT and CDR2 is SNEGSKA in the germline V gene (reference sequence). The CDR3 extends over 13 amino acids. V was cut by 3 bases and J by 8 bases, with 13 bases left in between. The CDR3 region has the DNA TGCAGTGCTAGTCTGGACGCAGGGGAAAAACTGTTTTTT. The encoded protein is CSASLDAGEKLFF.

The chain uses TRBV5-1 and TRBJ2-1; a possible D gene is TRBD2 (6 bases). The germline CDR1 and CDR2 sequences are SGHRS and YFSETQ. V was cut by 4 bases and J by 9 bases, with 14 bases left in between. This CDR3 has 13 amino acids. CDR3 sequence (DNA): TGCGCCAGCAGCCTTCCTAGCGACGGTGAGCAGTTCTTC. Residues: CASSLPSDGEQFF.

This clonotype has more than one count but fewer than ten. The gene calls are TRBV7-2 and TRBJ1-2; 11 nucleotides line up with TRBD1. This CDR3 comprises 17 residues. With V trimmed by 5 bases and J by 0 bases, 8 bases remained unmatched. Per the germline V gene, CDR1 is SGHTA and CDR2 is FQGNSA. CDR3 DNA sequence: TGTGCCAGCAGCCTATGGACAGGGGGCGCCGCTAACTATGGCTACACCTTC. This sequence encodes CASSLWTGGAANYGYTF.

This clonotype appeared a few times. The CDR3 is CASSVRRAPLDEQFF. The CDR3 DNA sequence: TGTGCCAGCAGCGTGCGGCGGGCTCCTTTGGATGAGCAGTTCTTC. This chain links TRBV9 with TRBJ2-1; possibly TRBD2 for D (5 bases). Per germline, CDR1 SGDLS and CDR2 YYNGEE. The V end was cut by 2 bases, the J end by 8 bases, with 17 bases between. The CDR3 length is 15 residues.

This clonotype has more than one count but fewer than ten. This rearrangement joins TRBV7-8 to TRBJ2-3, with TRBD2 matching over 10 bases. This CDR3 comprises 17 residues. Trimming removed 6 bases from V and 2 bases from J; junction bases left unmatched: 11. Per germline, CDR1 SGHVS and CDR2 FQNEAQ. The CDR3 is CASSSLPGLAATDTQYF. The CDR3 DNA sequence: TGTGCCAGCAGTTCCCTACCTGGACTAGCGGCCACAGATACGCAGTATTTT.

CDR3 region: CASTEDGTLYGYTF. CDR3 coding DNA: TGTGCCAGCACCGAAGATGGGACACTCTATGGCTACACCTTC. The J gene is TRBJ1-2, the V gene TRBV5-4, with D tentatively TRBD1 (6 bases). The germline gives CDR1 SGHNT, CDR2 YYREEE (reference sequence). V was clipped by 6 bases and J by 4 bases, with 16 bases between them. The CDR3 is made up of 14 amino acids.

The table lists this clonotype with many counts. The DNA for the CDR3 is TGTGCCAGCAGCTGGAGGTTCACCGGGACAGGGGGCGCAGATACGCAGTATTTT. It translates to CASSWRFTGTGGADTQYF. V usage is TRBV7-2 and J usage is TRBJ2-3, with 12 nucleotides matching TRBD1. The CDR3 totals 18 residues. Germline V gives CDR1 SGHTA, CDR2 FQGNSA. Germline trimming cut 4 bases from V and 4 bases from J; bases unmatched to any gene: 12.

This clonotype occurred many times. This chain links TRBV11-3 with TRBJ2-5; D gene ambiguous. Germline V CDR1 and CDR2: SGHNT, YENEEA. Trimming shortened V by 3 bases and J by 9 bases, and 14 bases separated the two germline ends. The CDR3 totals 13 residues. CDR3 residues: CASSFLPKEPQYF. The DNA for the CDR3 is TGTGCCAGCAGCTTCCTTCCGAAAGAACCCCAGTACTTC.

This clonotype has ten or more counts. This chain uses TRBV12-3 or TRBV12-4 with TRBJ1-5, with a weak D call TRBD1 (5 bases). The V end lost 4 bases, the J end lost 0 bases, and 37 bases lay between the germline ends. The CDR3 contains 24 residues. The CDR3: CASSSSRVWAGRSSDGRSNQPQHF. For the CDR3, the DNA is TGTGCCAGCAGTTCGTCCCGAGTGTGGGCAGGGCGTTCCTCGGATGGCCGTAGCAATCAGCCCCAGCATTTT.

The CDR3 DNA reads as TGTGCCAGCAGCTTGGGGGCAGGCATCGGAGATGGCTACACCTTC. Its protein is CASSLGAGIGDGYTF. This chain uses TRBV7-9 with TRBJ1-2, with a possible D match to TRBD1 (6 bases). CDR3 length: 15 residues. The germline V and J ends were trimmed by 3 bases and 6 bases, with 17 bases remaining between them. The germline V gene has CDR1 SEHNR and CDR2 FQNEAQ (reference sequence). The variable domain in full, with the rest retrieved from reference TRBV7-9 and TRBJ1-2, is DTGVSQNPRHKITKRGQNVTFRCDPISEHNRLYWYRQTLGQGPEFLTYFQNEAQLEKSRLLSDRFSAERPKGSFSTLEIQRTEQGDSAMYLCASSLGAGIGDGYTFGSGTRLTVV.

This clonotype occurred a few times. For the CDR3, the DNA is TGCGCCAGCAGGGACCCTAGCGGGTCATCCTACGAGCAGTACTTC. This codes for CASRDPSGSSYEQYF. The V gene is TRBV5-1, the J gene TRBJ2-7; 8 bases fit TRBD2. The CDR3 spans 15 residues. Germline CDR1 and CDR2: SGHRS and YFSETQ. Trimming took 5 bases from V and 1 from J; bases not matched to a gene: 8.

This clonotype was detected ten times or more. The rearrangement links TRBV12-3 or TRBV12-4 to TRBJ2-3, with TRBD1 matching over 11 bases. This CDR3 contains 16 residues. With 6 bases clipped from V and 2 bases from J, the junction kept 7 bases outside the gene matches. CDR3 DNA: TGTGCCAGCAGATTCCGGGGACAGGGGGACACAGATACGCAGTATTTT. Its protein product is CASRFRGQGDTDTQYF.

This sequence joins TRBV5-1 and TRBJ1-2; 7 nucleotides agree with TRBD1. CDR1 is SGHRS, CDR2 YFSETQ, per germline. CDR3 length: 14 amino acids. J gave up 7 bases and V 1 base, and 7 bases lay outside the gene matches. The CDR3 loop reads CASSLRDRALGYTF. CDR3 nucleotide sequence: TGCGCCAGCAGCTTGCGAGACAGGGCTCTTGGCTACACCTTC.

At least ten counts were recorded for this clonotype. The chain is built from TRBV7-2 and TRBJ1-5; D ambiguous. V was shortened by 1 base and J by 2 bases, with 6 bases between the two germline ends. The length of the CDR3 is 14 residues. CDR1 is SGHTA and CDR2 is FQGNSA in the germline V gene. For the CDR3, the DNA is TGTGCCAGCAGCTTAGAGTCAGGCAATCAGCCCCAGCATTTT. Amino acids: CASSLESGNQPQHF. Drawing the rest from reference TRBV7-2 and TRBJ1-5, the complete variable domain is GAGVSQSPSNKVTEKGKDVELRCDPISGHTALYWYRQSLGQGLEFLIYFQGNSAPDKSGLPSDRFSAERTGGSVSTLTIQRTQQEDSAVYLCASSLESGNQPQHFGDGTRLSIL.

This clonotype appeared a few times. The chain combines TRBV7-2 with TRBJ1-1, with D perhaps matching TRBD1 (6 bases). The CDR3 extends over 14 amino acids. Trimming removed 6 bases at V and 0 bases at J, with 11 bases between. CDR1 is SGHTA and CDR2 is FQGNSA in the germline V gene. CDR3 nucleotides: TGTGCCAGCAGTACTTACAGGGTGAACACTGAAGCTTTCTTT. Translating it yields CASSTYRVNTEAFF.

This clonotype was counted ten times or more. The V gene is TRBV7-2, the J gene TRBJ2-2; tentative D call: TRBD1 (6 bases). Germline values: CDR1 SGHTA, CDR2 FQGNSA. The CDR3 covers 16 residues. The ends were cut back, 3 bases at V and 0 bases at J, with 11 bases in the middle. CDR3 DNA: TGTGCCAGCAGCTTGGCAGGGGCCCCGAACACCGGGGAGCTGTTTTTT. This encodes CASSLAGAPNTGELFF.